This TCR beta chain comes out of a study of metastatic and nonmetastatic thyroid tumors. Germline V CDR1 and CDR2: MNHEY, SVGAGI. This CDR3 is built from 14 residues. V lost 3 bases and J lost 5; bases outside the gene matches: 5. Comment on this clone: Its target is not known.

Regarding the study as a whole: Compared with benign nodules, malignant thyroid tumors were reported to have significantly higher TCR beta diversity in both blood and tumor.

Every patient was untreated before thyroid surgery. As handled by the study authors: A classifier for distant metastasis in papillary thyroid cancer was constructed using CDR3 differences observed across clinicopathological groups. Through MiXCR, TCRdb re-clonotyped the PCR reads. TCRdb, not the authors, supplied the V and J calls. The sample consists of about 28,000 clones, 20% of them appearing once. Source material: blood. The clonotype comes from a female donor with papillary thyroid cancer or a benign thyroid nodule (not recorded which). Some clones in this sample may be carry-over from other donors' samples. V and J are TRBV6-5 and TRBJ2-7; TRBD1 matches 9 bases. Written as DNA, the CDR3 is TGTGCCAGCAGTTATGACAGGGGGGGCCACGAGCAGTACTTC. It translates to CASSYDRGGHEQYF.